The 26 T cell receptor beta chains below all came from one sample that was sequenced in a study of shared clonotypes between healthy human individuals. Produced via immunoSEQ multiplex PCR; TCRdb's table is partial and in-frame only. The table has 450,000 to 500,000 clones, almost 80% seen once. The sample taken for sequencing was PBMCs. These receptors all come from a woman aged 40 to 50 in good health. Some clones in this sample may be carry-over from other donors' samples.

This clone has a single count. Other nucleotide sequences from this sample produce the same CDR3. The rearrangement joins TRBV18 to TRBJ1-4; D gene uncertain. This CDR3 comprises 12 residues. Germline values: CDR1 KGHSH, CDR2 LQKENI. The V end was cut by 2 bases, the J end by 7 bases, with 5 bases between. The CDR3, as DNA: TGTGCCAGCTCACCAAGAGGTGAAAAACTGTTTTTT. Its protein product is CASSPRGEKLFF.

The chain has TRBV11-3 and TRBJ2-1; TRBD2 aligns across 8 bases. CDR1 and CDR2 from the germline V gene are SGHNT and YENEEA. The J segment lost 0 bases and the V segment lost 2 bases, leaving 3 bases of the junction unmatched. The CDR3 consists of 16 residues. The CDR3 DNA follows: TGTGCCAGCAGCTTACTAAGCGGGAGCTCCTACAATGAGCAGTTCTTC. As protein: CASSLLSGSSYNEQFF.

In its sample, this clone was seen many times. This chain joins TRBV2 and TRBJ2-5, with 7 bases fitting TRBD2. Germline V CDR1 and CDR2: SNHLY, FYNNEI. The CDR3 is made up of 13 amino acids. The V and J ends lost 3 bases and 9 bases, in that order; junction bases with no gene match: 7. The CDR3 DNA follows: TGTGCCAGCAGTGAGTCCGTTGGGGGGGCCCAGTACTTC. This sequence encodes CASSESVGGAQYF.

Concerning this clone: The same CDR3 arises from other DNA sequences in this sample as well. The J gene is TRBJ2-7, the V gene TRBV27, with unresolved D. This CDR3 has 11 residues. Germline V gene sequence: CDR1 MNHEY, CDR2 SMNVEV (reference sequence). Deletions cut 2 bases from V and 3 bases from J, with 2 bases between. Here the CDR3 DNA reads TGTGCCAGCAGTTTAGGCTACGAGCAGTACTTC. Encoded protein: CASSLGYEQYF.

The rearrangement links TRBV11-1 to TRBJ2-7, with 9 nucleotides matching TRBD2. The CDR3 consists of 15 residues. Germline trimming cut 2 bases from V and 0 bases from J; bases unmatched to any gene: 2. Germline V gene lookup returns CDR1 SGHAT and CDR2 FQDESV (reference sequence). DNA of the CDR3: TGTGCCAGCAGCTTATATAGCGGGAGCTCCTACGAGCAGTACTTC. It yields the protein CASSLYSGSSYEQYF.

Notes on this clone: Germline and junction disagree at one end, which may indicate a read error. This chain connects TRBV27 to TRBJ2-2, with 9 bases that match TRBD2. The germline V gene encodes CDR1 MNHEY and CDR2 SMNVEV (reference sequence). The CDR3 has 15 amino acids. This CDR3 is CASSSSGRNIGELFF. As DNA, the CDR3 is TGTGCCAGCAGTTCGAGCGGGAGGAACATCGGGGAGCTGTTTTTT.

The genes are TRBV11-1 and TRBJ2-1; D remains ambiguous. The V gene's germline CDR1 is SGHAT and CDR2 FQDESV (reference sequence). CDR3 length equals 14 residues. V lost 3 bases, J lost 2 bases, and 8 bases lay in between. CDR3 sequence (DNA): TGTGCCAGCAGCTTTCCTGGTCCCTACAATGAGCAGTTCTTC. Residues: CASSFPGPYNEQFF.

This clone came up a few times. The chain combines TRBV7-6 with TRBJ2-2; D may be TRBD1 (5 bases). Looked up from germline, CDR1 is SGHVS and CDR2 is FNYEAQ. The CDR3 consists of 18 residues. V gave up 1 base and J gave up 2 bases, with 17 bases separating them. The CDR3: CASSLVGVTLYNTGELFF. The DNA for the CDR3 is TGTGCCAGCAGCTTAGTAGGGGTAACGCTTTATAACACCGGGGAGCTGTTTTTT.

This clone came up once. The genes are TRBV2 and TRBJ2-6, with D tentatively TRBD1 (5 bases). The CDR3 has 14 amino acids. The V end lost 11 bases, the J end lost 2 bases, and 13 bases lay between the germline ends. Germline-derived CDR1 and CDR2 are SNHLY and FYNNEI. CDR3 loop: CAGQLGAGANVLTF. The CDR3 DNA follows: TGTGCCGGACAACTTGGGGCTGGGGCCAACGTCCTGACTTTC.

The gene calls are TRBV2 and TRBJ2-3; D ambiguous. Trimming took off 3 bases at V and 0 bases at J, with 7 bases between the two ends. The germline V gene has CDR1 SNHLY and CDR2 FYNNEI. This CDR3 region has 14 residues. The CDR3 DNA follows: TGTGCCAGCAGTGACGTTATAAGCACAGATACGCAGTATTTT. This codes for CASSDVISTDTQYF.

The chain carries TRBV7-6 and TRBJ2-5; D remains unclear. From germline, CDR1 is SGHVS and CDR2 FNYEAQ. Trimming took off 0 bases at V and 3 bases at J, with 11 bases between the two ends. This CDR3 contains 15 residues. CDR3 coding DNA: TGTGCCAGCAGCTTAGCCGCTCAAGGCGAAGAGACCCAGTACTTC. Encoded protein: CASSLAAQGEETQYF.

The chain joins TRBV7-9 to TRBJ2-2, with D possibly TRBD2 on 6 matching bases. V gave up 11 bases and J gave up 4 bases, with 17 bases separating them. The CDR3 has 14 residues. From germline, CDR1 is SEHNR and CDR2 FQNEAQ (reference sequence). CDR3 in DNA: TGTGCCGGGGATACGGGAGTATCCACCGGGGAGCTGTTTTTT. It specifies CAGDTGVSTGELFF.

The chain employs TRBV2 and TRBJ2-2; 7 positions match TRBD2. Germline values: CDR1 SNHLY, CDR2 FYNNEI. Losses at the gene ends were 4 bases for V and 6 bases for J; bases not matched to a gene: 8. The CDR3 has 15 amino acids. The DNA for the CDR3 is TGTGCCAGCAGTGGGGGAGGGAAAGGGTCCGGGGAGCTGTTTTTT. It yields the protein CASSGGGKGSGELFF.

In DNA form, the CDR3 reads TGTGCCAGCAGCTGTCCGGAGAGGCCCCAGCATTTT. Translating gives CASSCPERPQHF. The chain couples TRBV13 to TRBJ1-5; D gene unclear. V lost 4 bases to trimming and J lost 9 bases, with 10 bases between them. This CDR3 spans 12 amino acids. Looked up from germline, CDR1 is PRHDT and CDR2 is FYEKMQ (reference sequence).

The chain employs TRBV5-1 and TRBJ2-7; the match to TRBD2 covers 9 bases. CDR1 and CDR2 from the germline V gene are SGHRS and YFSETQ. V was clipped by 3 bases and J by 5 bases; unmatched bases: 15. The CDR3 is made up of 17 amino acids. CDR3 in amino acids: CASSSQRGVGLFNEQYF. In DNA form, the CDR3 reads TGCGCCAGCAGCTCCCAGCGGGGGGTCGGATTATTTAACGAGCAGTACTTC.

This clone was found once. This rearrangement joins TRBV5-1 to TRBJ2-7; TRBD1 matches 7 bases. The CDR3 is 14 amino acids. Germline CDR1 and CDR2: SGHRS and YFSETQ. Germline trimming cut 1 base from V and 3 bases from J; bases unmatched to any gene: 4. CDR3 in DNA: TGCGCCAGCAGCTTGAATCCAGGGGGCTACGAGCAGTACTTC. Amino acid sequence: CASSLNPGGYEQYF.

With respect to this clone: Given a much more abundant clone one base away, this may be a read error. This chain joins TRBV6-4 and TRBJ2-6, with a tentative D call TRBD1 (5 bases). The CDR3 spans 14 residues. The germline gives CDR1 MRHNA, CDR2 SNTAGT. The CDR3 loop reads CASSEGSGANVLAF. DNA for the CDR3: TGTGCCAGCAGTGAGGGCTCTGGGGCCAACGTCCTGGCTTTC.

The chain employs TRBV6-1 and TRBJ2-7, with 8 positions matching TRBD2. V dropped 8 bases and J dropped 0; count of bases not matched to a gene: 6. Germline loops: CDR1 MNHNS, CDR2 SASEGT. This CDR3 contains 14 residues. The CDR3 region has the DNA TGTGCCAGCTCACGGGGGGGAAGCTCCTACGAGCAGTACTTC. Residues: CASSRGGSSYEQYF.

The CDR3: CASSPLVPDTQYF. In DNA, the CDR3 is TGTGCCAGCAGCCCCCTCGTTCCAGATACGCAGTATTTT. The chain carries TRBV9 and TRBJ2-3; no definite D call. The CDR3 is made up of 13 amino acids. Germline V gives CDR1 SGDLS, CDR2 YYNGEE. V was pared by 4 bases and J by 4 bases, with 10 bases between.

The sample holds one count of this clone. The chain carries TRBV2 and TRBJ2-1, with 7 positions matching TRBD2. The ends lost 6 bases at V and 7 bases at J; junction bases unmatched: 6. CDR3 length: 13 amino acids. CDR1 and CDR2 from the germline V gene are SNHLY and FYNNEI. CDR3 amino acids: CASRQGGPNEQFF. For the CDR3, the DNA is TGTGCCAGCAGGCAGGGAGGGCCTAATGAGCAGTTCTTC.

The rearrangement links TRBV2 to TRBJ2-2; the D gene is possibly TRBD1 (6 bases). The ends were cut back, 2 bases at V and 9 bases at J, with 7 bases in the middle. CDR3 size: 12 residues. The germline V gene encodes CDR1 SNHLY and CDR2 FYNNEI. CDR3 amino acids: CASSETGRELFF. The CDR3 bases are TGTGCCAGCAGTGAAACAGGGCGGGAGCTGTTTTTT.

The rearrangement links TRBV6-4 to TRBJ1-1, with TRBD1 as a possible D gene (5 bases). The germline V gene has CDR1 MRHNA and CDR2 SNTAGT. The ends were cut back, 7 bases at V and 1 base at J, with 13 bases in the middle. CDR3 size: 14 residues. CDR3 sequence reads: CASTPTAGNTEAFF. As DNA, the CDR3 is TGTGCCAGCACACCGACAGCCGGGAACACTGAAGCTTTCTTT.

About this clone itself: This sequence is one base from a far larger clone and is likely a read error. This sample also contains other DNA sequences that code for the same CDR3. The genes are TRBV11-2 and TRBJ2-7; 10 nucleotides agree with TRBD2. This CDR3 is built from 17 residues. The V gene's germline CDR1 is SGHAT and CDR2 FQNNGV. CDR3 residues: CASSIELAGSGRDEQYF. In DNA form, the CDR3 reads TGTGCCAGCAGCATAGAACTAGCGGGGAGCGGGAGGGACGAGCAGTACTTC.

The chain has TRBV27 and TRBJ2-2; 7 positions match TRBD2. CDR1 is MNHEY, CDR2 SMNVEV, per germline (reference sequence). The junction had 10 bases not matched to a gene; V was cut back by 3 bases and J by 6 bases. This CDR3 contains 16 residues. CDR3 region: CASSFQKVAGAGELFF. The CDR3 bases are TGTGCCAGCAGTTTCCAAAAAGTTGCGGGGGCCGGGGAGCTGTTTTTT.

V usage is TRBV2 and J usage is TRBJ2-3, with TRBD1 identical over 9 bases. The CDR3 has 15 residues. The germline CDR1 and CDR2 sequences are SNHLY and FYNNEI. V was clipped by 5 bases and J by 4 bases; unmatched bases: 7. CDR3 sequence: CASSNTGGAADTQYF. DNA for the CDR3: TGTGCCAGCAGTAACACAGGGGGCGCGGCAGATACGCAGTATTTT.

This clone was seen just once. The CDR3 protein is CASSQAGPDTQYF. The CDR3 DNA is TGTGCCAGCAGCCAAGCGGGCCCAGATACGCAGTATTTT. The J gene is TRBJ2-3, the V gene TRBV4-2; D not certain. The germline V and J ends were trimmed by 1 base and 4 bases, with 6 bases remaining between them. Germline CDR1 LGHNA, CDR2 YNFKEQ. There are 13 residues in the CDR3.